This T cell receptor beta chain was identified during a study of post-analysis software for immune sequencing data. Study-wide background: Disease trajectories encompassed relapsing-remitting, secondary progressive and progressive-relapsing multiple sclerosis.

cDNA libraries for TCR beta contained unique molecular identifiers. TCRdb passed the PCR reads through MiXCR, listing each CDR3 protein once. This table holds around 710,000 distinct CDR3 sequences, around 46% found once. Study-wide points: Those with multiple sclerosis, the patient group, showed significantly lower normalized Chao1 diversity than controls. When patients were compared with controls, about 5 TRBV segments were more frequent, TRBV5-6, TRBV5-1 and TRBV20-1 among them.

Details on this clonotype: The antigen remains unidentified.

The length of the CDR3 is 14 residues. From germline, CDR1 is DFQATT and CDR2 SNEGSKA (reference sequence). Trimming removed 2 bases from V and 3 bases from J, with 12 bases in between. The receptor's source is a girl aged 5 to 17 with multiple sclerosis. The sequencing sample was made of blood. The chain couples TRBV20-1 to TRBJ2-3, with D maybe TRBD2 (5 bases). CDR3 nucleotides: TGCAGTGCTAGATGGCGTGAGGGTACAGATACGCAGTATTTT. Translating gives CSARWREGTDTQYF.